This T cell receptor beta chain derives from a study of Ad26.COV2.S vaccination and SARS-CoV-2 variants. Turning to the study itself: Of the COV1001 trial arms, the Ad26.COV2.S arm included the donor.

Notes on this clone: The antigen is undetermined.

Documented treatment: roughly 20 received Ad26.COV2.S at low or high dose, single or two shots; about five received placebo; per-sample allocation not given. The samples date from day 63 after the first vaccine or placebo injection. Sequencing used immunoSEQ multiplex PCR; TCRdb keeps in-frame clones, though not all of them. This table holds 200,000 to 300,000 clones, around 90% found once. The CDR3 contains 17 residues. V lost 0 bases to trimming and J lost 0 bases, with 12 bases between them. Germline lookup yields CDR1 MGHRA and CDR2 YSYEKL. Overall study findings and caveats: Substantial breadth was reportedly displayed by spike-specific CD8+ and CD4+ T cell responses after vaccination. Breadth and depth estimates from TCRs may understate total T cell responses. Spike-specific TCR breadth in vaccine recipients exceeded that seen in placebo recipients.

Source: peripheral blood, taken in a trial of Ad26.COV2.S vaccine versus placebo. This clonotype originated in a person aged 18-60 years who received the Ad26.COV2.S COVID-19 vaccine or a placebo. The chain carries TRBV4-1 and TRBJ1-5; TRBD1 might be the D (6 bases). CDR3 sequence (DNA): TGCGCCAGCAGCCAAGAACAGGGTTCTAATAGCAATCAGCCCCAGCATTTT. It yields the protein CASSQEQGSNSNQPQHF.